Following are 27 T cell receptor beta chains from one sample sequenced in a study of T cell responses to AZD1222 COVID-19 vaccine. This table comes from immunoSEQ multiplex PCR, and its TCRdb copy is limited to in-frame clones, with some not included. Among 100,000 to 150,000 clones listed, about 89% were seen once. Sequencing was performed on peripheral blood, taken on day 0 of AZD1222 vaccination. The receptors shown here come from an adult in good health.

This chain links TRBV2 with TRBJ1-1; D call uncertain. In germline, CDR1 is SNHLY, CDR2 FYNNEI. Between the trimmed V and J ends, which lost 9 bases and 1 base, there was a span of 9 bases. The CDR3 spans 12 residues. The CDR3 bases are TGTGCCAGACCCGACAAGAACACTGAAGCTTTCTTT. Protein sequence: CARPDKNTEAFF.

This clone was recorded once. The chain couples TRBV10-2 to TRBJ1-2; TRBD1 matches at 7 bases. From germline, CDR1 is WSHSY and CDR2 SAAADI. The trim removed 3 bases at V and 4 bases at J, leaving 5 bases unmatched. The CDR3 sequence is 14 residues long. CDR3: CASSEGGTVYGYTF. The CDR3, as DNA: TGCGCCAGCAGTGAAGGCGGGACAGTCTATGGCTACACCTTC.

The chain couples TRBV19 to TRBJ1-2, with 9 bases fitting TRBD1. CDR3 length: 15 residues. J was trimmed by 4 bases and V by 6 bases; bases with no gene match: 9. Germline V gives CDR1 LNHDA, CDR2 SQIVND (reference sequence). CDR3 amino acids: CASSLGQGEPYGYTF. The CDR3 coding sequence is TGTGCCAGTAGCTTGGGACAGGGCGAGCCCTATGGCTACACCTTC.

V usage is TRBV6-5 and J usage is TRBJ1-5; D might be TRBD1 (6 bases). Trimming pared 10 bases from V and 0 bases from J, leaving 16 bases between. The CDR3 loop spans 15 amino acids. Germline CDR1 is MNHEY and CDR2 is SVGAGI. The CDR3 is CATRTDFYSNQPQHF. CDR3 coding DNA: TGTGCCACCCGGACAGATTTTTATAGCAATCAGCCCCAGCATTTT.

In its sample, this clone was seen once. The CDR3 bases are TGTGCCAGCAGCTTGTCCGTGGCAACTGGGGAGTTCTTC. This codes for CASSLSVATGEFF. The rearrangement uses TRBV5-6 and TRBJ2-1; D remains unclear. The germline V gene has CDR1 SGHDT and CDR2 YYEEEE. This CDR3 comprises 13 residues. V was shortened by 1 base and J by 14 bases, with 16 bases between the two germline ends. Full variable domain (missing parts from reference TRBV5-6 and TRBJ2-1): DAGVTQSPTHLIKTRGQQVTLRCSPKSGHDTVSWYQQALGQGPQFIFQYYEEEERQRGNFPDRFSGHQFPNYSSELNVNALLLGDSALYLCASSLSVATGEFFGPGTRLTVL.

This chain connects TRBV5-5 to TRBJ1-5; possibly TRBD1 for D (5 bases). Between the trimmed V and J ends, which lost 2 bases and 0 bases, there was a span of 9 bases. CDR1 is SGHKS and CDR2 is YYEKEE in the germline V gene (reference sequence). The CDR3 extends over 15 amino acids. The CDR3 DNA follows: TGTGCCAGCAGCTTCACAGGACTTAGCAATCAGCCCCAGCATTTT. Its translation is CASSFTGLSNQPQHF.

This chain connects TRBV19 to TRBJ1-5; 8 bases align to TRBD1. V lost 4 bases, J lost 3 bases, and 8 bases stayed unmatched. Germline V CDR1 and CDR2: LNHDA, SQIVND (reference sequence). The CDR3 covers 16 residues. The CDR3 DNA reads TGTGCCAGTAGTACCCGGACAGGGATTAACAATCAGCCCCAGCATTTT. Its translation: CASSTRTGINNQPQHF. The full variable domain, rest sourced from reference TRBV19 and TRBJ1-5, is DGGITQSPKYLFRKEGQNVTLSCEQNLNHDAMYWYRQDPGQGLRLIYYSQIVNDFQKGDIAEGYSVSREKKESFPLTVTSAQKNPTAFYLCASSTRTGINNQPQHFGDGTRLSIL.

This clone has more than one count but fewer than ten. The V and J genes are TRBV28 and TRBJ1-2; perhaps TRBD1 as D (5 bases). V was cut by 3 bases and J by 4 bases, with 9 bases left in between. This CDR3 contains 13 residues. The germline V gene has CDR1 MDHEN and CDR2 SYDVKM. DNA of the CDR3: TGTGCCAGCAGTTTGGGGGTAGGCTATGGCTACACCTTC. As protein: CASSLGVGYGYTF.

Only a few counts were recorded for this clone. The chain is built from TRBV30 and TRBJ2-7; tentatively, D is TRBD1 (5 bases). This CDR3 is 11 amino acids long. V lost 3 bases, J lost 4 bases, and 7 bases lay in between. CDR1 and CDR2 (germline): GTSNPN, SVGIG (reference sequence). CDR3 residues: CAWRQAYEQYF. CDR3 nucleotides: TGTGCCTGGAGACAGGCTTACGAGCAGTACTTC.

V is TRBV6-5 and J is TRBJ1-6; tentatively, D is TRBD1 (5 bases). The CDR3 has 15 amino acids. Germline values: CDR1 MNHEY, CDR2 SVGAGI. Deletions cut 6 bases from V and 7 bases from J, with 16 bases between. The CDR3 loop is CASSLGGGFNSPLHF. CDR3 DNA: TGTGCCAGCAGCCTGGGGGGTGGATTCAATTCACCCCTCCACTTT.

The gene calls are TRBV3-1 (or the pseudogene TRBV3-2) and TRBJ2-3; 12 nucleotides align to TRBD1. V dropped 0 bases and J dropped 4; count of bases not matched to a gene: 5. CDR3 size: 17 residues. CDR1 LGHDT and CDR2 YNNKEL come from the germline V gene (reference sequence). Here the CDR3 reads CASSQDTGTGGSDTQYF. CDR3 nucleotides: TGTGCCAGCAGCCAAGACACCGGGACAGGGGGCTCAGATACGCAGTATTTT.

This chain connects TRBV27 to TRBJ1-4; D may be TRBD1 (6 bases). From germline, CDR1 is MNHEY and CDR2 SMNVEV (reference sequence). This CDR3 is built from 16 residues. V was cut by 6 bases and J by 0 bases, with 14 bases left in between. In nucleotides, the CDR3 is TGTGCCAGCAGCTCAGGACAGCTGGCAACTAATGAAAAACTGTTTTTT. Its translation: CASSSGQLATNEKLFF.

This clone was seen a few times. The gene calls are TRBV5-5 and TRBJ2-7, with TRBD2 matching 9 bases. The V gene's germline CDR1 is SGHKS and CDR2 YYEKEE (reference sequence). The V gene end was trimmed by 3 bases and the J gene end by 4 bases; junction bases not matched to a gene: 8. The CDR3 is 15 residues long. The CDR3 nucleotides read TGTGCCAGCAGCTCCGCCCTAGCGGGGACGTACGAGCAGTACTTC. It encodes CASSSALAGTYEQYF. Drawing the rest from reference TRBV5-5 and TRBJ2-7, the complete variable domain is DAGVTQSPTHLIKTRGQQVTLRCSPISGHKSVSWYQQVLGQGPQFIFQYYEKEERGRGNFPDRFSARQFPNYSSELNVNALLLGDSALYLCASSSALAGTYEQYFGPGTRLTVT.

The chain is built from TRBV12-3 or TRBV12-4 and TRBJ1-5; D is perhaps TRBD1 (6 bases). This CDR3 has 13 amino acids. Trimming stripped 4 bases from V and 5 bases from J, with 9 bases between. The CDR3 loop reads CASSYRVDQPQHF. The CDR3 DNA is TGTGCCAGCAGTTACAGGGTGGATCAGCCCCAGCATTTT.

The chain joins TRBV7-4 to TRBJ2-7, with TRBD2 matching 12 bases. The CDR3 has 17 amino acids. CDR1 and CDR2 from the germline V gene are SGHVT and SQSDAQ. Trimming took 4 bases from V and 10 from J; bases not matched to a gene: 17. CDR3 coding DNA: TGTGCCAGCAGCTCGCGGGCCCGGACTAGCGGGGCACCCCCTCAGTACTTC. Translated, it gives CASSSRARTSGAPPQYF.

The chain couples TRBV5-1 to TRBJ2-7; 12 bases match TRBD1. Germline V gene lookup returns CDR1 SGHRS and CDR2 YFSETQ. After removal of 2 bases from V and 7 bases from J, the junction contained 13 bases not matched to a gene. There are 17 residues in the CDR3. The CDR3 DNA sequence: TGCGCCAGCAGCTTCGGGGACAGGGGGCGCGCTGGGAGGGAGCAGTACTTC. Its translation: CASSFGDRGRAGREQYF.

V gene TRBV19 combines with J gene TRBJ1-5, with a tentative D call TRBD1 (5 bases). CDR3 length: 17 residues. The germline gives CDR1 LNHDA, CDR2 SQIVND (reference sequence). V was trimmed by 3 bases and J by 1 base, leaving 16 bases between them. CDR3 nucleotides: TGTGCCAGTAGTATCGGTGTCGGGGGGAGGAGCAATCAGCCCCAGCATTTT. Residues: CASSIGVGGRSNQPQHF.

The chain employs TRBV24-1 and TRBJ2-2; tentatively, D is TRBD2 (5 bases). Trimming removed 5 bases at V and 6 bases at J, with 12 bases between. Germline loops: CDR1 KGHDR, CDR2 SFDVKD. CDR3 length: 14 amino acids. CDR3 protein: CATSVEAAPGELFF. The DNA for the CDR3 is TGTGCCACCAGTGTTGAAGCGGCCCCCGGGGAGCTGTTTTTT.

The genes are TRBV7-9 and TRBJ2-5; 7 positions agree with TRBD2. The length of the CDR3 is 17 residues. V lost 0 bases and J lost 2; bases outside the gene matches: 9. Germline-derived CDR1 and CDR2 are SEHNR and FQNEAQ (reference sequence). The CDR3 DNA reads TGTGCCAGCAGCTTAGCGGGAGGCCTAGCGGATCAAGAGACCCAGTACTTC. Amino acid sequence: CASSLAGGLADQETQYF.

CDR3 sequence reads: CASSPIRDAGELFF. The CDR3 DNA sequence: TGTGCCAGCAGCCCAATCCGGGACGCCGGGGAGCTGTTTTTT. This chain uses TRBV7-3 with TRBJ2-2, with D possibly being TRBD1 or TRBD2 (5 bases each). CDR1 SGHTA and CDR2 FQGTGA come from the germline V gene. V was shortened by 5 bases and J by 6 bases, with 13 bases between the two germline ends. The CDR3 covers 14 residues.

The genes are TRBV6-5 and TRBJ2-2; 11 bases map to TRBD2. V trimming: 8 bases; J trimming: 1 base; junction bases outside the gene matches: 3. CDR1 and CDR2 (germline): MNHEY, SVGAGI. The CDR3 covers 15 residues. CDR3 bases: TGTGCCAGCGGGGGACTAGCGGAGAACACCGGGGAGCTGTTTTTT. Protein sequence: CASGGLAENTGELFF.

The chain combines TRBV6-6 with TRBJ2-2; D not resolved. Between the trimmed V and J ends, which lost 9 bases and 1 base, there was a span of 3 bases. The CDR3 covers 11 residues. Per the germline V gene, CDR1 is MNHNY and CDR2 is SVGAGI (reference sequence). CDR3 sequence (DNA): TGTGCCAGTAAGAACACCGGGGAGCTGTTTTTT. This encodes CASKNTGELFF.

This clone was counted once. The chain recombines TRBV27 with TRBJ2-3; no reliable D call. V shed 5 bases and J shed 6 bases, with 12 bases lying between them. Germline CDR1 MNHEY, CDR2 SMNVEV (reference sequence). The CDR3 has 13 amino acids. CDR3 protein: CASSLGWWDTQYF. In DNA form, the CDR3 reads TGTGCCAGCAGTCTGGGGTGGTGGGATACGCAGTATTTT.

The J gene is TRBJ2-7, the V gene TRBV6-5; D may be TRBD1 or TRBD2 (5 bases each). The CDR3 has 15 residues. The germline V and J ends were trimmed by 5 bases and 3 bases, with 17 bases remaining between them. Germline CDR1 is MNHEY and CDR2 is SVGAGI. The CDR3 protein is CASSPSDSGLYEQYF. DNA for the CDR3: TGTGCCAGCAGTCCCAGCGACAGCGGCCTCTACGAGCAGTACTTC.

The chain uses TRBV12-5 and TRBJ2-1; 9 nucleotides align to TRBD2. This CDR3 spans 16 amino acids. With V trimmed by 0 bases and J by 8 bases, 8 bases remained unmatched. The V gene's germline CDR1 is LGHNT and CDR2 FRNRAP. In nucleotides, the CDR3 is TGTGCTAGTGGTTTGGTACCTAGCGGGGATGGGGATGAGCAGTTCTTC. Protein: CASGLVPSGDGDEQFF.

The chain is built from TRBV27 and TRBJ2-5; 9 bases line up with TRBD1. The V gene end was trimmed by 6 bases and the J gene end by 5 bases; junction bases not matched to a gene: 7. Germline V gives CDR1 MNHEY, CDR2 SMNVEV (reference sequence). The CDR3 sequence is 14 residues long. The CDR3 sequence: CASSQDRGWETQYF. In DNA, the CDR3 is TGTGCCAGCAGCCAGGACAGGGGATGGGAGACCCAGTACTTC.

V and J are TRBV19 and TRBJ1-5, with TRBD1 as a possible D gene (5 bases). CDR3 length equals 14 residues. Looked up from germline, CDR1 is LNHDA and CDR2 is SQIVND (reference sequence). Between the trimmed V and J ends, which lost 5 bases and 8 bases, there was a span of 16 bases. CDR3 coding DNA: TGTGCCAGTAGTCCCCGACCGGGGGGTAAGCCCCAGCATTTT. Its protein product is CASSPRPGGKPQHF.